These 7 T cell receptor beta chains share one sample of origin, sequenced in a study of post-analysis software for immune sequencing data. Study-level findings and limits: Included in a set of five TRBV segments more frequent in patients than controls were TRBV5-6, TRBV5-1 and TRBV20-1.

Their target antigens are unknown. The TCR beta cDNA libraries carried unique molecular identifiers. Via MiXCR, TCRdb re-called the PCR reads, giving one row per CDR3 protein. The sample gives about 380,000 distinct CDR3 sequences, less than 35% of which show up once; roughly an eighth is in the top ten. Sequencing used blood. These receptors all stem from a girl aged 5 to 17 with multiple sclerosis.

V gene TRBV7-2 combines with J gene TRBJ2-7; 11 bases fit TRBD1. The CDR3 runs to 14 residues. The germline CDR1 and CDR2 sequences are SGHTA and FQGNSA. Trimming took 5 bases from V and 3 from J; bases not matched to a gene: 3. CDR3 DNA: TGTGCCAGCAGCACCGGGACAGGGGGCTACGAGCAGTACTTC. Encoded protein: CASSTGTGGYEQYF. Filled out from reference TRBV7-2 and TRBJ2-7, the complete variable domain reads GAGVSQSPSNKVTEKGKDVELRCDPISGHTALYWYRQSLGQGLEFLIYFQGNSAPDKSGLPSDRFSAERTGGSVSTLTIQRTQQEDSAVYLCASSTGTGGYEQYFGPGTRLTVT.

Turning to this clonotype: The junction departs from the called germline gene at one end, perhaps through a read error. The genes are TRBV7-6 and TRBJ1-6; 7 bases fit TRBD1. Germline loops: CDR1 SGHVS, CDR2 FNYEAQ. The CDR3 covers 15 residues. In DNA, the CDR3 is TGTGCCTGCAGTCGACAGGGTGAGGATAATTCACCCCTCCACTTT. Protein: CACSRQGEDNSPLHF.

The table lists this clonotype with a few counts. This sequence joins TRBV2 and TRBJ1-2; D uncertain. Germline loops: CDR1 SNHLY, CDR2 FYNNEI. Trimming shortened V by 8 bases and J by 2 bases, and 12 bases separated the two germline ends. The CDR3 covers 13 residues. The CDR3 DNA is TGTGCCAGCCGTCCCTCGGGGAACTATGGCTACACCTTC. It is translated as CASRPSGNYGYTF.

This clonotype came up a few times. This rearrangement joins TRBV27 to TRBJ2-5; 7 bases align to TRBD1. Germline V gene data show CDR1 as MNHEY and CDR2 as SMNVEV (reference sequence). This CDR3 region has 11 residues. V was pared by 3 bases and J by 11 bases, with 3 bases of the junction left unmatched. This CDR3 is CASSFGQEQYF. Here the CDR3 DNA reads TGTGCCAGCAGTTTTGGACAGGAGCAGTACTTC.

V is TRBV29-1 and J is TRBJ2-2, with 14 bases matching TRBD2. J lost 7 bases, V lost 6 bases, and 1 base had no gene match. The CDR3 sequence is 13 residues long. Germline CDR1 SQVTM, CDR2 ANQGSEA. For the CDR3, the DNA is TGCAGCGTGGGGACTAGCGGGGGCGGGGAGCTGTTTTTT. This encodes CSVGTSGGGELFF.

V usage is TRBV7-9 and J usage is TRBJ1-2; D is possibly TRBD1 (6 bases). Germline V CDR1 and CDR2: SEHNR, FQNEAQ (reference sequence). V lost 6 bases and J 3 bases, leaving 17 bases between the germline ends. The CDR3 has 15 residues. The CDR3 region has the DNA TGTGCCAGCAGTCCCCCCCGGAAGGGGGACTATGGCTACACCTTC. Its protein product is CASSPPRKGDYGYTF. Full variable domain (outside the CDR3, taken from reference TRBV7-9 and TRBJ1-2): DTGVSQNPRHKITKRGQNVTFRCDPISEHNRLYWYRQTLGQGPEFLTYFQNEAQLEKSRLLSDRFSAERPKGSFSTLEIQRTEQGDSAMYLCASSPPRKGDYGYTFGSGTRLTVV.

This CDR3 is CASSEALGQGSYEQYF. As DNA, the CDR3 is TGTGCCAGCAGTGAAGCCTTGGGACAGGGATCCTACGAGCAGTACTTC. The chain has TRBV6-1 and TRBJ2-7, with TRBD1 identical over 9 bases. The CDR3 covers 16 residues. Per germline, CDR1 MNHNS and CDR2 SASEGT. Trimming at V came to 0 bases and at J to 1 base, leaving 4 bases not matched to a gene.